One sample yielded the 16 T cell receptor beta chains listed below, sequenced in a study of blood T cell repertoires in COVID-19. Profiled with immunoSEQ multiplex PCR; TCRdb holds only in-frame clones, not every one. The sample shows roughly 170,000 clones, 88% of them seen only once. The sequencing sample was made of peripheral blood. These receptors were taken from a man in his fifties or sixties with acute or convalescent COVID-19.

The chain recombines TRBV6-1 with TRBJ2-1; 7 nucleotides agree with TRBD2. The CDR3 is made up of 17 amino acids. V lost 0 bases, J lost 11 bases, and 16 bases stayed unmatched. CDR1 MNHNS and CDR2 SASEGT come from the germline V gene. CDR3 bases: TGTGCCAGCAGTGAAGCGTTCTCGGCTAGCGGACAACGCCAGCAGTTCTTC. Amino acids: CASSEAFSASGQRQQFF.

The CDR3, as DNA: TGTGCCAGCAGCGTGGCGGGAGGAGGATCCTACGAGCAGTACTTC. Amino acid sequence: CASSVAGGGSYEQYF. The chain recombines TRBV9 with TRBJ2-7; TRBD2 matches 8 bases. Germline-derived CDR1 and CDR2 are SGDLS and YYNGEE. The J segment lost 1 base and the V segment lost 2 bases, leaving 5 bases of the junction unmatched. This CDR3 contains 15 residues.

The J gene is TRBJ2-1, the V gene TRBV27, with 9 bases identical to TRBD2. The V and J ends lost 1 base and 4 bases, in that order; junction bases with no gene match: 20. The CDR3 sequence is 21 residues long. Germline CDR1 MNHEY, CDR2 SMNVEV (reference sequence). DNA for the CDR3: TGTGCCAGCAGTTTATGGATCTTTGGCGGGAGGGTAAATATGGGTTACAATGAGCAGTTCTTC. Protein product: CASSLWIFGGRVNMGYNEQFF.

The genes are TRBV4-1 and TRBJ2-5; D is unresolved. The CDR3 length is 14 residues. Per germline, CDR1 MGHRA and CDR2 YSYEKL. V was pared by 0 bases and J by 5 bases, with 10 bases between. CDR3 DNA: TGCGCCAGCAGCCAAGACCTCCCTCGGGAGACCCAGTACTTC. Translation: CASSQDLPRETQYF.

V gene TRBV6-4 combines with J gene TRBJ1-1; the D is unclear. Germline assignment: CDR1 MRHNA and CDR2 SNTAGT. Trimming shortened V by 4 bases and J by 1 base, and 7 bases separated the two germline ends. This CDR3 has 13 amino acids. Here the CDR3 reads CASSGSPNTEAFF. In DNA, the CDR3 is TGTGCCAGCAGTGGGAGTCCGAACACTGAAGCTTTCTTT.

The chain has TRBV7-2 and TRBJ2-1; TRBD1 is a possible D gene (5 bases). V lost 1 base, J lost 4 bases, and 8 bases lay in between. Germline loops: CDR1 SGHTA, CDR2 FQGNSA. The CDR3 is 14 amino acids. The CDR3: CASSLEGIYNEQFF. DNA of the CDR3: TGTGCCAGCAGCTTAGAGGGGATTTACAATGAGCAGTTCTTC.

The CDR3 nucleotides are TGCAGCGTGGGGACAGGGACGGAGGGACAGCCCCAGCATTTT. It codes for CSVGTGTEGQPQHF. J is TRBJ1-5 and V is TRBV29-1; 9 nucleotides align to TRBD1. Per germline, CDR1 SQVTM and CDR2 ANQGSEA. The CDR3 sequence is 14 residues long. The V and J ends lost 6 bases and 7 bases, in that order; junction bases with no gene match: 10.

The rearrangement joins TRBV21-1 to TRBJ1-5; the table's D call, TRBD1, has no DNA check behind it. TRBV21-1 is listed as a pseudogene. This CDR3 contains 19 residues. CDR3 coding DNA: TGTGCCAGCAGCCCTCCGGGACAGGGGGCTCTGAGTGGCAATCAGCCCCAGCATTTT. Residues: CASSPPGQGALSGNQPQHF.

This chain links TRBV3-1 (or the pseudogene TRBV3-2) with TRBJ1-2; no reliable D call. V lost 2 bases and J lost 7, with 14 bases in between. The V gene's germline CDR1 is LGHDT and CDR2 YNNKEL (reference sequence). The length of the CDR3 is 14 residues. CDR3 coding DNA: TGTGCCAGCAGCCAATACCGGTCCTCCTTTGGCTACACCTTC. It specifies CASSQYRSSFGYTF.

J is TRBJ2-3 and V is TRBV19; D ambiguous. The CDR3 spans 14 residues. From germline, CDR1 is LNHDA and CDR2 SQIVND (reference sequence). V lost 1 base and J lost 4, with 9 bases in between. DNA for the CDR3: TGTGCCAGTAGTATAGGCGGCGCGTCAGATACGCAGTATTTT. As protein: CASSIGGASDTQYF.

The chain couples TRBV24-1 to TRBJ1-5; the D is unclear. This CDR3 has 12 residues. Germline CDR1 and CDR2: KGHDR and SFDVKD. Trimming removed 5 bases from V and 6 bases from J, with 7 bases in between. The CDR3 sequence: CATSAVSQPQHF. The CDR3 coding sequence is TGTGCCACCAGTGCGGTGAGTCAGCCCCAGCATTTT.

The chain has TRBV30 and TRBJ1-3, with D possibly matching TRBD1 (5 bases). Trimming shortened V by 2 bases and J by 0 bases, and 11 bases separated the two germline ends. In germline, CDR1 is GTSNPN, CDR2 SVGIG (reference sequence). CDR3 length equals 15 residues. The CDR3 is CAWSNLQASGNTIYF. As DNA, the CDR3 is TGTGCCTGGAGTAACCTACAGGCCTCTGGAAACACCATATATTTT.

The rearrangement links TRBV19 to TRBJ1-6; 7 nucleotides line up with TRBD1. Germline V gene lookup returns CDR1 LNHDA and CDR2 SQIVND (reference sequence). This CDR3 contains 14 residues. V trimming: 5 bases; J trimming: 3 bases; junction bases outside the gene matches: 1. This CDR3 is CASSQGGYNSPLHF. CDR3 DNA: TGTGCCAGTAGTCAGGGGGGCTATAATTCACCCCTCCACTTT.

The chain uses TRBV14 and TRBJ1-2; tentative D call: TRBD1 (5 bases). Germline-derived CDR1 and CDR2 are SGHDN and FVKESK. Trimming left V 5 bases short and J 7 bases short, with 17 bases between. The CDR3 covers 14 residues. CDR3 nucleotide sequence: TGTGCCAGCAGCTTTAAGGAAGGGGTCGGTGGCTACACCTTC. Translating it yields CASSFKEGVGGYTF.

This chain connects TRBV15 to TRBJ1-1, with 7 bases identical to TRBD1. Germline lookup yields CDR1 LNHNV and CDR2 YYDKDF (reference sequence). J gave up 12 bases and V 0 bases, and 13 bases lay outside the gene matches. The CDR3 covers 15 residues. The CDR3, as DNA: TGTGCCACCAGCAGAGACCAAGGGCTGCAGGGGGTATCTTTCTTT. Protein sequence: CATSRDQGLQGVSFF.

The gene calls are TRBV18 and TRBJ2-7; TRBD1 matches 7 bases. V lost 2 bases and J lost 7; bases outside the gene matches: 5. This CDR3 spans 13 amino acids. Germline V gene data show CDR1 as KGHSH and CDR2 as LQKENI. The CDR3 DNA reads as TGTGCCAGCTCACCAGTACAGGGGTGGGAGCAGTACGTC. It encodes CASSPVQGWEQYV.